The TCR beta chain under discussion was sequenced for a study of identifying expanded T cells in peripheral blood. Germline-derived CDR1 and CDR2 are SGHTA and FQGNSA. The V end was cut by 1 base, the J end by 6 bases, with 7 bases between. CDR3 length equals 13 residues. TCRdb keeps only in-frame clones here, not all; method: immunoSEQ multiplex PCR. The table records tens of thousands of clones, over 75% of them present only once. Points on this clone: Its antigen is undetermined.

Study-level results: Technical replicates showed around 1.2 changed clones; approximately 2 weeks 15 to 20; four weeks 19.

The sequenced sample was blood. The rearrangement uses TRBV7-2 and TRBJ1-5; the D is unclear. This clonotype was sampled from a person between 18 and 69 years old in good health. This CDR3 is CASSLETGQPQHF. CDR3 DNA: TGTGCCAGCAGCTTAGAGACTGGTCAGCCCCAGCATTTT.